This paragraph covers one TCR beta chain sequence. Its antigen is undetermined. This record comes from a study of OX40 agonist ivuxolimab in advanced cancers. Study results and limitations: Low normalized clonal expansion also occurred in some nonresponding patients.

Repertoires were generated with immunoSEQ multiplex PCR, while TCRdb's copy carries only in-frame clones and drops some. The repertoire consists of tens of thousands of clones, with roughly 90% occurring once and the leading ten covering approximately 18%. In germline, CDR1 is LNHNV, CDR2 YYDKDF (reference sequence). The CDR3 sequence is 14 residues long. The V gene is TRBV15, the J gene TRBJ2-5; a possible D gene is TRBD1 (6 bases). The J call may be wrong; the DNA end is better matched by TRBJ2-7. Source: CD4+ or CD8+ T cells sorted from blood, taken in a trial of the OX40 agonist ivuxolimab. This receptor was identified in an adult with an advanced solid tumor such as melanoma, head and neck, liver or kidney cancer. CDR3 coding DNA: TGTGCCACCAGCCCCAAAACAGGGCCGGGCGAGCAGTACTTC. Translation: CATSPKTGPGEQYF.